This entry concerns a single TCR beta chain. A few counts support this clone. Its antigen remains undetermined. Base quality data are lacking; no much larger clone is found one base away. This sample was included in a study of cytomegalovirus exposure and HLA in healthy donors (dated by TCRdb to about 2017). For the study in its entirety: According to an earlier analysis of a few hundred of the donors, about 179 million T cells yielded 95 million to 140 million unique TCR beta sequences and roughly 280 Gb of sequence data. To decide whether each TCR beta V gene segment behaved as functional or pseudogenic, an earlier analysis of some 600 of the donors relied on high-throughput TCR beta sequencing. A later genetic analysis used genome-wide SNP genotypes for about three fifths of the 666 donors, treating that subset as a discovery cohort. On average, roughly 200,000 unique TCR beta nucleotide sequences were sequenced per donor among a few hundred genotyped donors of the cohort, with around 19% of those sequences being non-productive. Every repertoire in the discovery cohort had been generated on one and the same sequencing platform. The study profiled the T cell repertoires of approximately 700 subjects by immunosequencing and related them to cytomegalovirus serostatus. An early release that covered about 600 HLA-typed donors contained approximately 320 gigabases of sequencing data and 85 million to 100 million unique TCR sequences. Rather than using new phenotypic data, the later analysis identified candidate immune exposures from TCR beta sequences and from how often those sequences occurred across donors. Both class I and class II loci were covered by HLA typing, at four-digit resolution. Among the roughly 410 genotyped donors, approximately 77% belonged to the genetic ancestry cluster associated with self-reported Caucasian donors. To predict cytomegalovirus infection status, the study brought together high-throughput TCR immunosequencing, statistical association of individual TCRs with disease status, and machine learning. A separate validation cohort of 100 to 150 different subjects was used in addition to the approximately 700-subject first cohort. A handful of DR-DQ haplotypes were handled as single units for association and clustering because linkage in the cohort was strong. The study aimed to test whether signatures of past pathogen exposure could be identified by cataloging public T cell receptors. The number of donors typed differed by locus, with 629-630 for A, B, C, DRB1 and DQB1, around 500 for DQA1, approximately 570 for DPA1, and around 430 for DPB1. In a later analysis, previously published TCR beta repertoires from about 640 donors were re-analyzed and high-resolution HLA genotyping was added so that TCR occurrence patterns could be studied. Donor age, sex, ethnicity and CMV serostatus were compiled together with the repertoire data.

The library was generated by the immunoSEQ multiplex PCR assay. For the multiplex PCR, a mixture combining 60 forward primers for TCR Vbeta segments and 13 reverse primers for TCR Jbeta segments was used. The CDR3 region of rearranged TCR beta genes was amplified from genomic DNA with a multiplex PCR assay. The amplified TCR beta libraries were sequenced on the Illumina HiSeq System as 87-base-pair reads. As for the original processing: A later analysis counted tens of millions of unique TCR beta chains across the 670 or so repertoires, and some 11 million of these chains were shared by at least two donors. Raw reads were error-corrected and collapsed into unique sequences by a nearest-neighbor algorithm in which closely related sequences were merged to remove PCR and sequencing errors. CDR3 sequences were aligned to IMGT reference sequences to assign V, D and J gene segments. For a sequence to be retained, a match of at least six nucleotides to both a V gene segment and a J gene segment was required. A rearrangement counted as productive if the CDR3 had no stop codons and remained in frame with V and J, and every other rearrangement counted as non-productive. Following IMGT convention, CDR3 was defined as the stretch from the second conserved V-encoded cysteine to the conserved J-encoded phenylalanine. In an earlier analysis of approximately 590 of the donors, sequences lacking an unambiguous match to a single V gene segment were excluded. In an earlier analysis of about 590 of the donors, a V segment was called functional when productive rearrangements were above 56.7%, and segregating when the standard deviation between donors exceeded 5%. To diagnose cytomegalovirus status from the catalog of TCR beta chain sequences, a statistical classification framework was built. A later analysis assigned V and J genes by comparing TCR nucleotide sequences with IMGT/GENE-DB human TR gene sequences. A later analysis assigned CDR3 sequences and most-parsimonious VDJ recombination scenarios with the TCRdist pipeline. In a later analysis, every TCR beta chain was defined by the combination of its CDR3 amino acid sequence and its V-gene family, and reads without a unique V-gene family were dropped. In a later analysis, nearly 600 highly shared, low-generation-probability nucleotide sequences were removed to address suspected cross-contamination and a sequencing artifact. For each public chain, a later analysis derived a clonal expansion index from normalized ranks of inferred template counts within each repertoire. Generation probabilities in a later analysis came from a VDJ recombination model fitted to out-of-frame rearrangements, and those results were checked against IGoR. Hypergeometric tests were used in a later analysis to score TCR-TCR, TCR-HLA and TCR-CMV co-occurrence, with a repertoire-size bias correction applied to the TCR pairs. False discovery rates were estimated in a later analysis by permuting HLA or CMV assignments 20 times. A later analysis grouped co-occurring TCRs with DBSCAN, adding TCRdist sequence similarity when clustering within HLA-allele-positive subsets. Repertoires with fewer than 30,000 or more than 120,000 public chains were left out of co-occurrence clustering, as were a handful of repertoires with anomalous nucleotide sharing. TCRdb stores this immuneACCESS table with in-frame sequences only. Part of the clones is absent; in the studies checked, under half of the shortfall reflects unresolved V genes, and no reason is known for the rest. The DNA was the basis for D and trimming; V, J and clone size are from that table. Here the sample has more than 90,000 clones; about 79% occur a single time. Jointly, the top ten make up about 3% of the sample.

The germline V gene sets CDR1 to MNHEY and CDR2 to SVGAGI. Counted from cysteine to phenylalanine, this CDR3 has 15 amino acids. Solely the CDR3 DNA is kept, with 45 bases framed from the first base. V loses 6 bases, J loses 4 bases, and the germline ends lie 17 bases apart. The cohort was made up of roughly 670 healthy bone marrow donors. At the time of sampling, all cohort members were nominally healthy, though unrecorded immune exposures were likely present. The donor was CMV seropositive and belonged to the group of around 300 seropositive cohort members. A peripheral blood sample was collected from each donor, and TCR beta sequencing was performed on peripheral blood mononuclear cells. Genomic DNA was extracted from the blood cell samples with the Qiagen DNeasy Blood Extraction Kit. The paper's findings and limits, for the study overall: Presence/absence analyses assumed roughly uniform sequencing depth across donors, an assumption that may not hold. Because counts were too low, roughly 16 rarely observed V segments, including chromosome 9 orphons, were excluded from the earlier analysis of 500 to 700 of the donors. Several of the top co-occurrence clusters appeared to be linked to parvovirus B19, influenza, CMV and Epstein-Barr virus, according to a later analysis. Across donors, most TCR sequences were observed very rarely, whereas some public TCRs were present in many individuals. In a later genetic analysis, a missense DCLRE1C variant was associated with V-gene and J-gene trimming of TCR beta chains, and the association was replicated in an independent cohort. A later analysis associated 16,951 TCR beta sequences with specific HLA alleles at a false discovery rate of 0.05. Some IMGT-functional V segments, including TRBV6-2 and TRBV6-3, could not be distinguished by the 87-base-pair reads and were therefore excluded. Linkage disequilibrium might explain the correlated functional status among segregating V segments, but an unknown experimental factor could not be excluded. In an earlier analysis of about 600 of the donors, most TCR beta V segments appeared in productive rearrangements about 87% or about 30% of the time, broadly matching IMGT annotations. It was suggested by the authors that the approach could potentially be generalized to other disease states and immunological phenotypes. Three of the identified cytomegalovirus-associated TCR beta chains were confirmed in vitro to be specific for cytomegalovirus antigens. When HLA alleles, especially DR and DQ, strongly co-occurred, TCR associations were difficult to assign to individual alleles. A later analysis found that TCR association rates varied across HLA loci, with DRB1 alleles showing the most associated TCRs and HLA-C alleles the fewest. The classifier was reported to diagnose cytomegalovirus status with high specificity and sensitivity in both the original and validation cohorts. A further reported finding was that TCR beta sequences accurately predicted the HLA-A and HLA-B alleles for most subjects in the first cohort. For the cohort, immune exposure information was limited to CMV serostatus. Most CMV-associated TCR beta chains appeared to be HLA-restricted in a later analysis, and the HLA associations seemed to be driven largely by CMV exposure. A later genetic analysis reported fewer N-insertions in productive TCRs among donors in an Asian-associated ancestry cluster than the roughly 720-donor mean. The study listed approximately 150 TCR beta chains as associated with cytomegalovirus. This cohort had only TCR beta chains sequenced, and the lack of alpha or paired-chain data limited which features could be detected. A group of highly shared sequence variants was considered likely to be a technical artifact of the sequencing pipeline. Compared with equally common non-associated chains, HLA-associated TCR beta chains in a later analysis were more clonally expanded and had lower generation probabilities. HLA typing was unavailable for some donors at each locus, so association tests used only the typed subset.

The rearrangement joined TRBV6-5 to TRBJ2-3; the D gene is perhaps TRBD1, on 5 matching bases. The receptor was derived from a woman aged 18-29 years in good health and CMV-seropositive. The source material was PBMCs. The CDR3 protein is CASSPGRVLADTQYF. In nucleotide form, the sequence is TGTGCCAGCAGCCCGGGCAGGGTCCTGGCAGATACGCAGTATTTT.